Presented here are 18 T cell receptor beta chains from one specimen sequenced in a study of cytomegalovirus exposure and HLA in healthy donors. Profiled with immunoSEQ multiplex PCR; TCRdb holds only in-frame clones, not every one. This table has hundreds of thousands of clones, roughly 87% appearing once. The sample comprised PBMCs. These receptors were taken from a man aged 18 to 35 in good health and CMV-seropositive.

The chain carries TRBV5-1 and TRBJ1-1; D is unclear. V was clipped by 4 bases and J by 0 bases, with 28 bases between them. The V gene's germline CDR1 is SGHRS and CDR2 YFSETQ. This CDR3 region has 20 residues. This chain's CDR3 is CASSPSSYTYRISMNTEAFF. The CDR3 DNA follows: TGCGCCAGCAGCCCTTCCAGTTACACCTACAGAATCTCCATGAACACTGAAGCTTTCTTT. The entire variable domain, with the rest obtained from reference TRBV5-1 and TRBJ1-1, is as follows: KAGVTQTPRYLIKTRGQQVTLSCSPISGHRSVSWYQQTPGQGLQFLFEYFSETQRNKGNFPGRFSGRQFSNSRSEMNVSTLELGDSALYLCASSPSSYTYRISMNTEAFFGQGTRLTVV.

This clone showed up just a few times. V and J are TRBV7-3 and TRBJ1-2, with D possibly TRBD1 on 5 matching bases. Germline CDR1 SGHTA, CDR2 FQGTGA. V lost 1 base to trimming and J lost 8 bases, with 17 bases between them. This CDR3 contains 15 residues. Here the CDR3 DNA reads TGTGCCAGCAGCTTAAATGGACACTCCATTGGGGGCTACACCTTC. Translating gives CASSLNGHSIGGYTF.

The chain links TRBV6-6 to TRBJ2-1, with 9 bases fitting TRBD2. The CDR3 totals 14 residues. CDR1 is MNHNY, CDR2 SVGAGI, per germline (reference sequence). The ends lost 4 bases at V and 3 bases at J; junction bases unmatched: 1. The CDR3 sequence: CASSFSGSYNEQFF. DNA of the CDR3: TGTGCCAGCAGTTTTAGCGGGAGCTACAATGAGCAGTTCTTC.

This clone showed up just a few times. This chain joins TRBV4-2 and TRBJ2-7, with 7 positions matching TRBD1. Germline V lookup: CDR1 LGHNA, CDR2 YNFKEQ. J was trimmed by 2 bases and V by 5 bases; bases with no gene match: 6. The CDR3 extends over 14 amino acids. This CDR3 is CASSEPGQTYEQYF. The CDR3 coding sequence is TGTGCCAGCAGCGAACCGGGACAGACCTACGAGCAGTACTTC.

The rearrangement joins TRBV10-2 to TRBJ1-2; D call uncertain. This CDR3 region has 12 residues. Trimming removed 8 bases at V and 4 bases at J, with 11 bases between. Germline CDR1 reads WSHSY; CDR2 reads SAAADI. CDR3 in DNA: TGCGCCAGCGCTAAGGATTCCTATGGCTACACCTTC. It codes for CASAKDSYGYTF.

V and J are TRBV2 and TRBJ2-7, with 8 bases aligning to TRBD1. J lost 0 bases, V lost 3 bases, and 1 base had no gene match. CDR1 is SNHLY and CDR2 is FYNNEI in the germline V gene. CDR3 size: 14 residues. The CDR3: CASSDQGASYEQYF. The CDR3 DNA follows: TGTGCCAGCAGTGATCAGGGGGCCTCCTACGAGCAGTACTTC.

The rearrangement joins TRBV28 to TRBJ2-3; D possibly corresponds to TRBD1 (6 bases). Between the trimmed V and J ends, which lost 6 bases and 0 bases, there was a span of 16 bases. From germline, CDR1 is MDHEN and CDR2 SYDVKM. There are 16 residues in the CDR3. CDR3 residues: CASRRNRAWSTDTQYF. The CDR3 nucleotides read TGTGCCAGCAGACGGAACAGGGCTTGGAGCACAGATACGCAGTATTTT.

The rearrangement uses TRBV2 and TRBJ2-1; D is possibly TRBD2 (5 bases). The germline gives CDR1 SNHLY, CDR2 FYNNEI. CDR3 length equals 14 residues. The ends were cut back, 6 bases at V and 5 bases at J, with 14 bases in the middle. The CDR3 coding sequence is TGTGCCAGCAGCCCAGACTATAGAGACAATGAGCAGTTCTTC. Translated: CASSPDYRDNEQFF.

The chain joins TRBV27 to TRBJ2-7; 8 bases map to TRBD1. Germline CDR1 is MNHEY and CDR2 is SMNVEV (reference sequence). CDR3 length: 16 residues. With 3 bases clipped from V and 1 base from J, the junction kept 8 bases outside the gene matches. CDR3 coding DNA: TGTGCCAGCAGTTTCCAACCGGGACAGGTGTCCTACGAGCAGTACTTC. Its protein product is CASSFQPGQVSYEQYF.

CDR3 nucleotide sequence: TGTGCCAGCAGGGGACGGGAGGGAACCTACAATGAGCAGTTCTTC. Its translation: CASRGREGTYNEQFF. This chain uses TRBV27 with TRBJ2-1; TRBD2 aligns across 8 bases. V was pared by 6 bases and J by 2 bases, with 6 bases of the junction left unmatched. Germline loops: CDR1 MNHEY, CDR2 SMNVEV (reference sequence). The CDR3 is made up of 15 amino acids.

The chain couples TRBV9 to TRBJ2-1, with TRBD2 identical over 12 bases. The germline V gene has CDR1 SGDLS and CDR2 YYNGEE. This CDR3 has 15 amino acids. J gave up 8 bases and V 2 bases, and 5 bases lay outside the gene matches. CDR3 sequence reads: CASSVATSGSYEQFF. In nucleotides, the CDR3 is TGTGCCAGCAGCGTTGCGACTAGCGGGAGCTATGAGCAGTTCTTC. Drawing the rest from reference TRBV9 and TRBJ2-1, the complete variable domain is DSGVTQTPKHLITATGQRVTLRCSPRSGDLSVYWYQQSLDQGLQFLIQYYNGEERAKGNILERFSAQQFPDLHSELNLSSLELGDSALYFCASSVATSGSYEQFFGPGTRLTVL.

This chain uses TRBV29-1 with TRBJ1-5; 9 nucleotides match TRBD1. The ends lost 4 bases at V and 5 bases at J; junction bases unmatched: 3. Germline CDR1 and CDR2: SQVTM and ANQGSEA. CDR3 length: 13 residues. In nucleotides, the CDR3 is TGCAGCGTTGGGGACAGGGAATATCAGCCCCAGCATTTT. It is translated as CSVGDREYQPQHF.

V and J are TRBV29-1 and TRBJ2-5; no definite D call. The germline V and J ends were trimmed by 5 bases and 2 bases, with 12 bases remaining between them. CDR1 SQVTM and CDR2 ANQGSEA come from the germline V gene. This CDR3 comprises 13 residues. Written as DNA, the CDR3 is TGCAGCGTTTTGGACGTTGGGCAAGAGACCCAGTACTTC. It specifies CSVLDVGQETQYF.

The chain joins TRBV4-3 to TRBJ1-1, with D possibly matching TRBD1 (5 bases). The CDR3 runs to 14 residues. Germline CDR1 reads LGHNA; CDR2 reads YSLEER. Between the trimmed V and J ends, which lost 0 bases and 4 bases, there was a span of 9 bases. In DNA form, the CDR3 reads TGCGCCAGCAGCCAAGACTCGAGGGGCACTGAAGCTTTCTTT. Its protein product is CASSQDSRGTEAFF.

In DNA form, the CDR3 reads TGTGCCAGCAGCCAAGAGGAGGGAGGGAGCACAGATACGCAGTATTTT. It codes for CASSQEEGGSTDTQYF. The V call is TRBV14, the J call TRBJ2-3; 7 nucleotides agree with TRBD2. J gave up 0 bases and V 0 bases, and 3 bases lay outside the gene matches. The germline V gene has CDR1 SGHDN and CDR2 FVKESK. This CDR3 is 16 amino acids long. Looking up the rest from reference TRBV14 and TRBJ2-3 gives the full variable domain: EAGVTQFPSHSVIEKGQTVTLRCDPISGHDNLYWYRRVMGKEIKFLLHFVKESKQDESGMPNNRFLAERTGGTYSTLKVQPAELEDSGVYFCASSQEEGGSTDTQYFGPGTRLTVL.

The V call is TRBV7-2, the J call TRBJ1-1, with D unresolved. The V end lost 5 bases, the J end lost 3 bases, and 19 bases lay between the germline ends. In germline, CDR1 is SGHTA, CDR2 FQGNSA. The CDR3 contains 16 residues. CDR3: CASSQYGLASDTEAFF. The CDR3 DNA reads as TGTGCCAGCAGCCAATACGGGTTGGCGTCGGACACTGAAGCTTTCTTT.

The V and J genes are TRBV11-2 and TRBJ1-2, with D perhaps TRBD1 (5 bases). The CDR3 is 14 amino acids. V was shortened by 3 bases and J by 2 bases, with 10 bases between the two germline ends. The germline gives CDR1 SGHAT, CDR2 FQNNGV. CDR3: CASSLTTENYGYTF. CDR3 coding DNA: TGTGCCAGCAGCTTGACGACAGAGAACTATGGCTACACCTTC.

Comments on this clone: This CDR3 is also generated by other DNA sequences in the sample. The chain employs TRBV9 and TRBJ2-3; 10 bases are a match to TRBD2. V shed 0 bases, J shed 3 bases, and the junction held 1 base outside the gene matches. Germline values: CDR1 SGDLS, CDR2 YYNGEE. This CDR3 region has 15 residues. The CDR3 nucleotides are TGTGCCAGCAGCGTAGTAGCGGGAGGAACAGATACGCAGTATTTT. This encodes CASSVVAGGTDTQYF.